The TCR beta chain under discussion was sequenced for a study of identical twins. Study-wide findings and caveats: Twin pairs had excess sharing that was weaker in beta out-of-frame sequences. Out-of-frame alpha sequences shared by twins showed excess low generation probability. Invariant MAIT and iNKT cells could partly confound zero-insertion analyses.

The CDR3 extends over 20 amino acids. Germline trimming cut 6 bases from V and 1 base from J; bases unmatched to any gene: 18. The germline V gene has CDR1 SGHAT and CDR2 FQDESV (reference sequence). This clonotype has more than one count but fewer than ten. Its specificity is not known. With template switching, a universal primer site was added, and the cDNA carried unique molecular identifiers. TCRdb called the 5' RACE reads again in MiXCR, with one record for every CDR3 protein. The data contain about 530,000 distinct CDR3 sequences, approximately 20% of them singletons. A further study also used this sample, focusing on yellow fever vaccine responses in identical twins.

The TCR comes from a woman aged 18-29 years in good health. Sequenced: CD4+ T cells sorted from blood. The V gene is TRBV11-1, the J gene TRBJ2-2; TRBD1 agrees at 9 bases. CDR3 nucleotides: TGTGCCAGCAGTCCAGCAGCGGGACAGGGCCGTAGAAAGAACACCGGGGAGCTGTTTTTT. It is translated as CASSPAAGQGRRKNTGELFF.